A selection of T cell receptor beta chains follows, all from one sample in a study of cytotoxic CD8 clonotypes in ibrutinib-treated CLL. Libraries were prepared by immunoSEQ multiplex PCR; TCRdb keeps only in-frame clonotypes and omits some of them. This sample has about 160,000 clones, with 70% to 85% found just once. The sample consisted of PBMCs, taken after 24 months of ibrutinib treatment. These receptors were collected from a human donor with chronic lymphocytic leukemia. Both conserved end residues are part of each CDR3. Each record gives: clone size, V gene, D gene, J gene, CDR3 DNA, CDR3 protein. The D gene is left open where the match is weak. Only some rows state a clone size, as once, few, many or a class for expanded clones.

few	TRBV5-1	TRBD1	TRBJ1-2	TGCGCCAGCAGCTTCCCGGGACAGATTAACTATGGCTACACCTTC	CASSFPGQINYGYTF
-	TRBV19	TRBD1	TRBJ1-2	TGTGCCAGCAGGGGGCTATCCGGCTACACCTTC	CASRGLSGYTF
once	TRBV19	-	TRBJ1-1	TGTGCCAGTAGTATTTTCCCGAACACTGAAGCTTTCTTT	CASSIFPNTEAFF
-	TRBV6-1	-	TRBJ1-2	TGTGCCAGCAGTGAAGGTGCAGTAACTAACTATGGCTACACCTTC	CASSEGAVTNYGYTF
-	TRBV9	-	TRBJ1-1	TGTGCCAGCAGCCCGGGAGGGGCGCGGGTGTCTGAAGCTTTCTTT	CASSPGGARVSEAFF
-	TRBV19	TRBD2	TRBJ2-1	TGTGCCAGTAGTATAGAGTCGGGACTAGCGGGAGGGGGCAATGAGCAGTTCTTC	CASSIESGLAGGGNEQFF
once	TRBV5-1	-	TRBJ1-1	TGCGCCAGCAGCCCCCTCCGGGTGGTCGACACTGAAGCTTTCTTT	CASSPLRVVDTEAFF
-	TRBV6-4	-	TRBJ1-6	TGTGCCAGCAGTGACACAAGGGCACTCTCTTCACCCCTCCACTTT	CASSDTRALSSPLHF
once	TRBV18	TRBD1	TRBJ2-5	TGTGCCAGCTCACCGAACGGACAGGCGAATTGGGAGACCCAGTACTTC	CASSPNGQANWETQYF
once	TRBV2	TRBD1	TRBJ1-3	TGTGCCAGTGGGACAGGGGGAACTGGAAACACCATATATTTT	CASGTGGTGNTIYF
-	TRBV7-2	TRBD1	TRBJ2-5	TGTGCCAGCAGCTTAGAGAGTGGGACAGGGATCCGAGAGACCCAGTACTTC	CASSLESGTGIRETQYF
-	TRBV18	-	TRBJ1-5	TGTGCCAGCTCACCCGGGCAGGGCGAATATAGCAATCAGCCCCAGCATTTT	CASSPGQGEYSNQPQHF
-	TRBV7-2	TRBD1	TRBJ1-4	TGTGCCAGCAGCCTAAATGCCGGGACAGGGGGCGAAAAACTGTTTTTT	CASSLNAGTGGEKLFF
-	TRBV5-6	-	TRBJ1-3	TGTGCCAGCAGCTTCCGGTCTAACTCTGGAAACACCATATATTTT	CASSFRSNSGNTIYF
-	TRBV4-1	TRBD2	TRBJ2-7	TGCGCCAGCAGCCAAGATCGGCTAGCGGGAGTTCGCGAGCAGTACTTC	CASSQDRLAGVREQYF
-	TRBV6-5	-	TRBJ1-2	TGTGCCAGCAGCATGACCGGCGTGGGCTATGGCTACACCTTC	CASSMTGVGYGYTF
-	TRBV7-9	-	TRBJ1-2	TGTGCCAGCACCCGACAGGAGAGGGTGGGCTACACCTTC	CASTRQERVGYTF
-	TRBV11-2	TRBD1	TRBJ2-3	TGTGCCAGCAGCGTTTCCGGGACAGGGGTTTCATATACGCAGTATTTT	CASSVSGTGVSYTQYF
-	TRBV27	-	TRBJ1-3	TGTGCCAGCAGTTTACGCGGGGAGGCTGGAGGAAACACCATATATTTT	CASSLRGEAGGNTIYF
-	TRBV4-2	-	TRBJ2-1	TGTGCCAGCAGCCAAGATCTCCGGGAAGAGGGTGAGCAGTTCTTC	CASSQDLREEGEQFF
-	TRBV5-8	-	TRBJ1-5	TGTGCCAGCAGCTTGGAGGGTGGACAGCCCCAGCATTTT	CASSLEGGQPQHF
-	TRBV28	-	TRBJ1-4	TGTGCCAGCCGGGTCTTTAATGAAAAACTGTTTTTT	CASRVFNEKLFF
-	TRBV18	-	TRBJ1-1	TGTGCCAGCTCATCCGGCGGGATGAACACTGAAGCTTTCTTT	CASSSGGMNTEAFF
-	TRBV10-2	TRBD1	TRBJ1-1	TGCGCCAGCAGGAGGGGGCAGGGGACTGAAGCTTTCTTT	CASRRGQGTEAFF